This TCR beta chain was sequenced for a study of blood T cell repertoires in COVID-19 (dated by TCRdb to about 2020). Broadly, across the study: Samples covering the acute and convalescent phases of COVID-19 were provided by collaborators in the United States, Italy and Spain. The prospective study material was composed of cDNA or gDNA derived from T cells, B-cell-depleted T cells, or PBMCs. The dataset comprised deeply sampled blood TCRbeta repertoires from subjects exposed to, actively infected with, or recovered from COVID-19. A freely available public database, intended as a resource for researchers studying the immune response to SARS-CoV-2, is where the repertoires were released. The samples were drawn from the first 160 participants of the ongoing ImmuneRACE study and from 950 to 1,500 subjects provided by 6 global collaborators. Nearly every sample came with metadata listing a de-identified subject ID, COVID-19 status, age in years and sex. Where HLA class I and class II types were available, the types were taken from metadata supplied by the sample provider, not from assay-based typing.

What the study reported, not specific to this receptor: Clinical and demographic metadata were provided uncurated, with the amount varying by source and participant.

In Seattle, one collaborating source enrolled patients while the infection was active and tracked those patients longitudinally over the course of disease. Each collaborating institution followed its own protocols to collect whole blood in K2EDTA tubes. Collaborator samples were shipped for TCRbeta analysis as frozen whole blood, isolated PBMCs, or DNA extracted from either sample type. Per the germline V gene, MNHGY is the CDR1 and SVAAGI is the CDR2. At the junction V is shortened by 0 bases and J by 0 bases; bases outside the gene matches: 3. The cysteine opens and the phenylalanine closes a CDR3 of 16 amino acids. Of the read, only the CDR3 DNA is kept; its 48 bases are in frame from base 1. TCRbeta CDR3 regions were amplified from genomic DNA using the immunoSEQ Assay, a bias-controlled multiplex PCR. On the authors' methods: The number of nucleated cells in each sample was estimated by amplification of reference gene primers within the assay. Sequence reads were collapsed and filtered to measure the absolute abundance of every unique TCRbeta CDR3 rearrangement. For each sample, productive Simpson clonality was calculated by taking the square root of Simpson's diversity index across productive rearrangements. TCRdb took over this immuneACCESS table, retaining in-frame rearrangements with V and J assigned. Such tables are incomplete; in checked studies, under half of the missing clones stem from an unresolved V gene, and the remainder is unexplained. D and trimming come from the DNA, and the V and J calls and clone size come from that table. The sample table shows about 220,000 clones, and 65% to 90% are seen once. The ten largest make up more than 2% of the sample.

The table lists this clone with a count of one. The antigen it recognizes is unknown. It has no much larger one-base neighbor in the sample; base qualities were not kept. This receptor was obtained from a woman in her 70s with COVID-19, enrolled during active disease. Recombination joined TRBV6-9 with TRBJ2-7; 9 bases in between match TRBD1. The sequenced sample was peripheral blood. DNA sequence: TGTGCCAGCAGTTATTCTAGGACAGGGGACTCCTACGAGCAGTACTTC. Its protein product is CASSYSRTGDSYEQYF.